This passage covers 2 T cell receptor beta chains from one sample sequenced in a study of T cells in localized non-small cell lung cancer. Only in-frame clones appear in the TCRdb table, and some are missing; sequencing was by immunoSEQ multiplex PCR. The sample contains some 22,000 clones, roughly 88% of which appear only once. The material sequenced was PBMCs, taken before any cancer treatment. Source of these receptors: a man aged 40 to 69 with stage II lung adenocarcinoma.

The rearrangement joins TRBV29-1 to TRBJ1-1; D not resolved. Germline V gene lookup returns CDR1 SQVTM and CDR2 ANQGSEA. The CDR3 contains 14 residues. The germline V and J ends were trimmed by 3 bases and 0 bases, with 11 bases remaining between them. The CDR3 region has the DNA TGCAGCGTTGAGGTACTAACTTTGAACACTGAAGCTTTCTTT. This sequence encodes CSVEVLTLNTEAFF. Full variable domain (remainder filled in from reference TRBV29-1 and TRBJ1-1): SAVISQKPSRDICQRGTSLTIQCQVDSQVTMMFWYRQQPGQSLTLIATANQGSEATYESGFVIDKFPISRPNLTFSTLTVSNMSPEDSSIYLCSVEVLTLNTEAFFGQGTRLTVV.

DNA of the CDR3: TGTGCCAGCAACCTCCTCTTAGGGGTGGTGGAGACCCAGTACTTC. Amino acid sequence: CASNLLLGVVETQYF. This chain joins TRBV11-2 and TRBJ2-5, with D possibly TRBD1 on 5 matching bases. Between the trimmed V and J ends, which lost 7 bases and 5 bases, there was a span of 20 bases. The CDR3 covers 15 residues. Germline CDR1 SGHAT, CDR2 FQNNGV.